The clone carrying this TCR beta chain was detected once. This entry belongs to a study of blood T cell repertoires in COVID-19. Overall study context: The United States, Italy and Spain supplied acute and convalescent COVID-19 samples.

Per the study methods: Reference gene primers were amplified, and this amplification served to estimate nucleated cell counts. The table came from immunoSEQ multiplex PCR; TCRdb's copy has only in-frame clones and leaves some out. For V, J and clone size, that table is used; D and trimming come from the DNA. The table includes about 88,000 clones, roughly nine tenths detected once. The origin of this receptor is a man aged 55 to 70 with acute or convalescent COVID-19. The sample taken for sequencing was peripheral blood.

The CDR3 region has the DNA TGTGCCAGCAGACTTCTGAATTCCGGGACAGGCACTGAAGCTTTCTTT. Translation gives CASRLLNSGTGTEAFF. V gene TRBV7-9 combines with J gene TRBJ1-1, with 8 bases matching TRBD1. Trimming cost V 6 bases and J 4 bases; bases outside gene matches: 13. The CDR3 has 16 amino acids. Germline CDR1 and CDR2: SEHNR and FQNEAQ (reference sequence).